This record concerns one T cell receptor (beta chain) sequence. The data belong to a study of T cells in localized non-small cell lung cancer. The data were produced by immunoSEQ multiplex PCR, yet TCRdb's version contains in-frame clones alone and is incomplete. This sample has about 36,000 clones; around 85% occur once, and the top ten carry less than 9.5%. The germline gives CDR1 SGHTA, CDR2 FQGNSA. V lost 3 bases, J lost 8 bases, and 10 bases lay in between. The CDR3 loop spans 13 amino acids. The J gene is TRBJ1-4, the V gene TRBV7-2; D might be TRBD1 (5 bases). Sequenced material: peripheral blood, taken before any cancer treatment. This TCR derives from a woman aged 40-69 years with stage I lung adenocarcinoma. CDR3 loop: CASSLTTGEKLFF. The DNA for the CDR3 is TGTGCCAGCAGCTTGACCACAGGAGAAAAACTGTTTTTT.